This T cell receptor beta chain was captured in a study of blood T cell repertoires in COVID-19. Whole-study context: Material from acute and convalescent COVID-19 was sourced from the United States, Italy and Spain. The cDNA or gDNA used as material had been derived from T cells, B-cell-depleted T cells, or PBMCs.

This CDR3 contains 14 residues. Germline CDR1 reads SNHLY; CDR2 reads FYNNEI. The V gene end was trimmed by 6 bases and the J gene end by 5 bases; junction bases not matched to a gene: 9. In the study's own analysis: Estimation of nucleated cell counts was performed using reference gene primer amplification. This table comes from immunoSEQ multiplex PCR, and its TCRdb copy is limited to in-frame clones, with some not included. V and J calls and clone size follow that table, whereas D and trimming were derived from the DNA. The sample consists of over 100,000 clones, more than 75% of them appearing once.

Input material: peripheral blood. This receptor was taken from a man aged 55-75 years with acute or convalescent COVID-19. The chain carries TRBV2 and TRBJ1-1; 7 bases match TRBD1. CDR3 sequence: CASRGDSVLTEAFF. The DNA of the CDR3 is TGTGCCAGCAGGGGGGACAGTGTGTTAACTGAAGCTTTCTTT.